This TCR beta chain appears in the sequencing data of a study of T cell responses to AZD1222 COVID-19 vaccine. Regarding the study as a whole: Repertoire sampling occurred only after the peak T cell response. At baseline, just a handful of AZD1222 recipients tested seropositive.

This clone is a singleton in its sample. What it recognizes is unknown. Profiled with immunoSEQ multiplex PCR; TCRdb holds only in-frame clones, not every one. Here the sample spans tens of thousands of clones, around 81% being singletons. The V and J ends lost 7 bases and 0 bases respectively, with 13 bases between them. The CDR3 sequence is 15 residues long. CDR1 and CDR2 from the germline V gene are MNHEY and SVGAGI. This clonotype originated in an adult in good health. The chain employs TRBV6-5 and TRBJ1-5; D unresolved. The sample here was peripheral blood, taken on day 0 of AZD1222 vaccination. CDR3 DNA: TGTGCCAGCACCCCAGACCCAAATAGCAATCAGCCCCAGCATTTT. It yields the protein CASTPDPNSNQPQHF.